This T cell receptor beta chain was sequenced in a study of blood T cell repertoires in COVID-19 (dated by TCRdb to between 2020 and 2021). Some background on the complete study: The collaborator samples originated in the United States, Italy and Spain and spanned the acute and convalescent phases of COVID-19. The material from the prospective study consisted of cDNA or gDNA derived from T cells, B-cell-depleted T cells, or PBMCs. The dataset comprised deeply sampled blood TCRbeta repertoires from subjects exposed to, actively infected with, or recovered from COVID-19. The repertoires were made available in a free public database intended to serve as a resource for research on the immune response to SARS-CoV-2. Samples came from the ongoing ImmuneRACE study (first 160 participants) plus 1,254 subjects from 6 global collaborators. Nearly every sample came with metadata listing a de-identified subject ID, COVID-19 status, age in years and sex. Where available, HLA class I and class II types were taken from metadata supplied by the sample provider and were not determined by assay-based typing.

At the junction V is shortened by 3 bases and J by 6 bases, with 15 bases in between. From the cysteine through the phenylalanine, the CDR3 covers 14 amino acids. Only the CDR3 DNA stays, 42 bases, in frame from base 1. Reading the germline V gene gives CDR1 SGHDT and CDR2 YYEEEE. In regard to this clone: Its cognate antigen has yet to be identified. There are no base qualities to consult, and no much larger clone falls within one base.

Results and caveats for the whole study, not just this receptor: The amount of clinical and demographic metadata varied by source and participant and was provided uncurated.

The immunoSEQ Assay, a bias-controlled multiplex PCR, was used to amplify TCRbeta CDR3 regions from genomic DNA. Per the original workflow: The number of nucleated cells in each sample was estimated from the amplification of reference gene primers within the assay. Sequence reads were collapsed and filtered to measure the absolute abundance of every unique TCRbeta CDR3 rearrangement. For each sample, productive Simpson clonality was calculated as the square root of Simpson's diversity index over productive rearrangements. Sourced from immuneACCESS, this table was stored by TCRdb with only in-frame sequences that have V and J called. A share of the clones is absent; for the studies checked, an unresolved V gene accounts for under half, and the remainder has no known explanation. V and J calls and clone size are as listed in that table; D and trimming were resolved from the DNA. Here the sample has about 68,000 clones; approximately 83% occur a single time. More than 1.4% of the sample goes to the ten largest clones.

Whole blood was collected in K2EDTA tubes by collaborating institutions according to the institutions' own protocols. For TCRbeta analysis, collaborators shipped samples as frozen whole blood, isolated PBMCs, or DNA extracted from either of those sample types. Sequenced sample: peripheral blood. Recombination connected TRBV5-6 to TRBJ2-5; the D gene is possibly TRBD2, with 6 bases matching. The sequence came from a woman aged 55 to 70 with acute or convalescent COVID-19. In nucleotide form, the sequence is TGTGCCAGCAGCTCGGTGCTAAGCGGGCAGACCCAGTACTTC. The encoded protein is CASSSVLSGQTQYF. Reference TRBV5-6 and TRBJ2-5 genes cover what lies past the CDR3, so the full variable domain is DAGVTQSPTHLIKTRGQQVTLRCSPKSGHDTVSWYQQALGQGPQFIFQYYEEEERQRGNFPDRFSGHQFPNYSSELNVNALLLGDSALYLCASSSVLSGQTQYFGPGTRLLVL.